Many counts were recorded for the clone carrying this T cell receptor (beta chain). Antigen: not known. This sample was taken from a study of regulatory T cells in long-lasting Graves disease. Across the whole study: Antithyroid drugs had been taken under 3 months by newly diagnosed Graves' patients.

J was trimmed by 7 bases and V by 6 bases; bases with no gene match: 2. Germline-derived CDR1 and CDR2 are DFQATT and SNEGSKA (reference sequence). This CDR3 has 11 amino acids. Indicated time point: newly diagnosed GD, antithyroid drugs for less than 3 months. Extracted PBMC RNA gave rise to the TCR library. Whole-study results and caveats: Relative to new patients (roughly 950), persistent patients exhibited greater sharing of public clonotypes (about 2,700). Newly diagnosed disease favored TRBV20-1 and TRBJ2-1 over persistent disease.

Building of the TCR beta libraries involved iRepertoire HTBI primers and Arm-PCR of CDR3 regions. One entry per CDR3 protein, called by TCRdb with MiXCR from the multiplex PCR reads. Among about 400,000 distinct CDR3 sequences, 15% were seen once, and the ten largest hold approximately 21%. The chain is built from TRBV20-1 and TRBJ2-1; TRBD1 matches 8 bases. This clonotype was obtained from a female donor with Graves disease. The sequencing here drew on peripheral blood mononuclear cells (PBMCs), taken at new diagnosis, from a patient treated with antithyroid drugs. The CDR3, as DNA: TGCAGTGCCTGGACAGGGAATGAGCAGTTCTTC. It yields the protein CSAWTGNEQFF.